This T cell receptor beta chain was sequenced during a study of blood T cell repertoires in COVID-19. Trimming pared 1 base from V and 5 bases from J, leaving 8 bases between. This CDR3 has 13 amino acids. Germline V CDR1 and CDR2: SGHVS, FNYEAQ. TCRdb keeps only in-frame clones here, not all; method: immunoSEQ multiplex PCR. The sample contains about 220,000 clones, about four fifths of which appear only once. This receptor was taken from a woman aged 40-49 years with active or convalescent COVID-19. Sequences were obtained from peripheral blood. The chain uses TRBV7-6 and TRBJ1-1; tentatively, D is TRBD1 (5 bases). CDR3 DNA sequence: TGTGCCAGCAGCTTAGGGGGGGGTACTGAAGCTTTCTTT. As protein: CASSLGGGTEAFF. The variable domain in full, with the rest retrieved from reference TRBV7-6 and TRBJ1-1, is GAGVSQSPRYKVTKRGQDVALRCDPISGHVSLYWYRQALGQGPEFLTYFNYEAQQDKSGLPNDRFSAERPEGSISTLTIQRTEQRDSAMYRCASSLGGGTEAFFGQGTRLTVV.